These 30 T cell receptor beta chains share one sample of origin, sequenced in a study of CD8 T cells in Susac syndrome. An input of about 0.5 to 1 ug of RNA was subjected to reverse transcription using random hexamers. Each CDR3 protein gets one entry after TCRdb re-called the immunoSEQ multiplex PCR reads with MiXCR. Among 150,000 or so distinct CDR3 sequences, approximately 94% were seen once, and the ten largest hold roughly 0.12%. Sequenced material: CD4+ T cells from PBMCs. The origin of the receptors is a human donor with Susac syndrome.

The gene calls are TRBV7-2 and TRBJ1-4, with 7 nucleotides matching TRBD1. J was trimmed by 7 bases and V by 6 bases; bases with no gene match: 8. The V gene's germline CDR1 is SGHTA and CDR2 FQGNSA. There are 14 residues in the CDR3. CDR3 DNA: TGTGCCAGCAGTTTAACAGGGGCTGGTGAAAAACTGTTTTTT. Its translation is CASSLTGAGEKLFF.

The J gene is TRBJ2-1, the V gene TRBV24-1, with 10 bases matching TRBD2. This CDR3 region has 17 residues. V lost 4 bases and J lost 5; bases outside the gene matches: 10. The germline gives CDR1 KGHDR, CDR2 SFDVKD. The CDR3 reads CATSDRGLAEGNNEQFF. The CDR3 DNA sequence: TGTGCCACCAGTGACCGAGGACTAGCGGAAGGTAACAATGAGCAGTTCTTC.

This clonotype occurred once. This sequence joins TRBV11-2 and TRBJ1-2, with D unclear. The germline gives CDR1 SGHAT, CDR2 FQNNGV. The ends were cut back, 1 base at V and 6 bases at J, with 12 bases in the middle. There are 14 residues in the CDR3. The CDR3 protein is CASSLAGLRDGYTF. CDR3 DNA: TGTGCCAGCAGCTTAGCGGGGTTAAGGGATGGCTACACCTTC. Together with reference TRBV11-2 and TRBJ1-2, the CDR3 gives the full variable domain: EAGVAQSPRYKIIEKRQSVAFWCNPISGHATLYWYQQILGQGPKLLIQFQNNGVVDDSQLPKDRFSAERLKGVDSTLKIQPAKLEDSAVYLCASSLAGLRDGYTFGSGTRLTVV.

This chain links TRBV28 with TRBJ2-7; D may be TRBD1 (6 bases). Germline V gene lookup returns CDR1 MDHEN and CDR2 SYDVKM. CDR3 size: 15 residues. V shed 5 bases and J shed 0 bases, with 14 bases lying between them. The CDR3 DNA is TGTGCCAGCAGTCTTGGACAGCTCAACTCCTACGAGCAGTACGTC. This translates into CASSLGQLNSYEQYV.

The J gene is TRBJ1-1, the V gene TRBV6-1, with D possibly being TRBD1 (5 bases). Germline assignment: CDR1 MNHNS and CDR2 SASEGT. CDR3 length: 14 residues. Deletions cut 6 bases from V and 4 bases from J, with 15 bases between. CDR3: CASRLQVPTTEAFF. DNA for the CDR3: TGTGCCAGCAGATTACAGGTCCCCACCACTGAAGCTTTCTTT.

The CDR3 DNA reads as TGTGCCAGCAGTTTAGATTGGGCCACTGAAGCTTTCTTT. Translation: CASSLDWATEAFF. The genes are TRBV12-3 or TRBV12-4 and TRBJ1-1; D gene uncertain. CDR3 length equals 13 residues. The ends were cut back, 1 base at V and 4 bases at J, with 7 bases in the middle.

This chain connects TRBV28 to TRBJ2-7; D gene uncertain. The V gene's germline CDR1 is MDHEN and CDR2 SYDVKM. Trimming cost V 6 bases and J 6 bases, with 12 bases left between them. CDR3 length: 12 amino acids. The CDR3 region is CASRRLTGEQYV. As DNA, the CDR3 is TGTGCCAGCAGACGATTGACGGGCGAGCAGTACGTC.

This chain links TRBV27 with TRBJ2-3; D is unclear. Per the germline V gene, CDR1 is MNHEY and CDR2 is SMNVEV (reference sequence). CDR3 length equals 14 residues. Trimming shortened V by 2 bases and J by 5 bases, and 11 bases separated the two germline ends. CDR3 region: CASSLVLAGDTQYF. CDR3 coding DNA: TGTGCCAGCAGTTTAGTTCTGGCAGGAGATACGCAGTATTTT.

This chain joins TRBV24-1 and TRBJ2-5, with 9 nucleotides matching TRBD2. Trimming at V came to 4 bases and at J to 2 bases, leaving 7 bases not matched to a gene. Per the germline V gene, CDR1 is KGHDR and CDR2 is SFDVKD. This CDR3 has 16 residues. CDR3 region: CATSEAGTSRQETQYF. CDR3 DNA: TGTGCCACCAGTGAGGCCGGGACTAGCAGACAAGAGACCCAGTACTTC.

The gene calls are TRBV6-6 and TRBJ2-1, with 9 bases aligning to TRBD2. The CDR3 totals 14 residues. V lost 6 bases and J lost 2; bases outside the gene matches: 2. Germline CDR1 and CDR2: MNHNY and SVGAGI (reference sequence). The CDR3 loop is CASRERGAYNEQFF. The CDR3 DNA sequence: TGTGCCAGCAGGGAGCGGGGGGCCTACAATGAGCAGTTCTTC.

This sequence joins TRBV12-3 or TRBV12-4 and TRBJ2-1; 7 positions agree with TRBD2. Losses at the gene ends were 4 bases for V and 1 base for J; bases not matched to a gene: 1. The CDR3 contains 14 residues. The CDR3 loop is CASSWRESYNEQFF. CDR3 coding DNA: TGTGCCAGCAGTTGGCGGGAGTCCTACAATGAGCAGTTCTTC.

The chain carries TRBV19 and TRBJ2-5, with D unresolved. This CDR3 is 14 amino acids long. Trimming stripped 1 base from V and 1 base from J, with 7 bases between. CDR1 and CDR2 from the germline V gene are LNHDA and SQIVND (reference sequence). CDR3 sequence reads: CASSIASIQETQYF. In nucleotides, the CDR3 is TGTGCCAGTAGTATAGCGTCAATCCAAGAGACCCAGTACTTC. The full variable domain, completed using reference TRBV19 and TRBJ2-5, is DGGITQSPKYLFRKEGQNVTLSCEQNLNHDAMYWYRQDPGQGLRLIYYSQIVNDFQKGDIAEGYSVSREKKESFPLTVTSAQKNPTAFYLCASSIASIQETQYFGPGTRLLVL.

The V call is TRBV15, the J call TRBJ1-5; no firm D call. Trimming removed 0 bases from V and 10 bases from J, with 10 bases in between. Germline CDR1 and CDR2: LNHNV and YYDKDF (reference sequence). The CDR3 totals 13 residues. The DNA of the CDR3 is TGTGCCACCAGCAGAGATCGTGAGTCACCCCAGCATTTT. Translated: CATSRDRESPQHF.

The chain uses TRBV15 and TRBJ1-5; no definite D call. V lost 0 bases to trimming and J lost 0 bases, with 15 bases between them. Germline-derived CDR1 and CDR2 are LNHNV and YYDKDF (reference sequence). The CDR3 length is 18 residues. The CDR3 DNA reads as TGTGCCACCAGCAGAGACCCCCCTGGAGGCCTTAGCAATCAGCCCCAGCATTTT. Its translation: CATSRDPPGGLSNQPQHF.

The J gene is TRBJ2-7, the V gene TRBV29-1; D not resolved. Germline V CDR1 and CDR2: SQVTM, ANQGSEA. Trimming removed 2 bases at V and 1 base at J, with 3 bases between. The CDR3 runs to 11 residues. CDR3 coding DNA: TGCAGCGTTGAACATTCCTACGAGCAGTACTTC. Its translation: CSVEHSYEQYF.

The rearrangement uses TRBV4-2 and TRBJ2-7; D ambiguous. CDR3 length equals 13 residues. Germline CDR1 reads LGHNA; CDR2 reads YNFKEQ. V shed 1 base and J shed 0 bases, with 4 bases lying between them. CDR3 residues: CASSQGHSYEQYF. CDR3 in DNA: TGTGCCAGCAGCCAAGGTCACTCCTACGAGCAGTACTTC.

The J gene is TRBJ2-1, the V gene TRBV2, with 11 bases matching TRBD2. Germline lookup yields CDR1 SNHLY and CDR2 FYNNEI. The CDR3 is 14 amino acids. J gave up 9 bases and V 6 bases, and 7 bases lay outside the gene matches. The DNA of the CDR3 is TGTGCCAGCAGAGGATTAGCGGGGGGGCCTGAGCAGTTCTTC. Its protein is CASRGLAGGPEQFF.

The rearrangement links TRBV7-9 to TRBJ2-1; 7 bases align to TRBD1. The CDR3 spans 14 residues. Germline V gene lookup returns CDR1 SEHNR and CDR2 FQNEAQ (reference sequence). V dropped 2 bases and J dropped 14; count of bases not matched to a gene: 12. Here the CDR3 reads CASSLTAGGPWKFF. For the CDR3, the DNA is TGTGCCAGCAGCTTAACGGCAGGGGGTCCCTGGAAGTTCTTC.

The chain uses TRBV20-1 and TRBJ2-1, with D perhaps being TRBD1 or TRBD2 (5 bases each). There are 14 residues in the CDR3. Germline CDR1 reads DFQATT; CDR2 reads SNEGSKA (reference sequence). V gave up 6 bases and J gave up 2 bases, with 14 bases separating them. The CDR3 spells CSAEDNSPYNEQFF. The CDR3 coding sequence is TGCAGTGCGGAGGACAACAGCCCCTACAATGAGCAGTTCTTC.

The J gene is TRBJ2-7, the V gene TRBV13; D is ambiguous. From germline, CDR1 is PRHDT and CDR2 FYEKMQ (reference sequence). The V end was cut by 5 bases, the J end by 7 bases, with 15 bases between. The CDR3 totals 13 residues. CDR3 DNA: TGTGCCAGCAGCCACCGGATCAGAACTGAGCAGTACTTC. This sequence encodes CASSHRIRTEQYF.

The rearrangement uses TRBV27 and TRBJ2-1; the D gene is possibly TRBD2 (6 bases). V dropped 8 bases and J dropped 7 bases, with 18 bases sitting between them. The CDR3 is made up of 14 amino acids. CDR1 MNHEY and CDR2 SMNVEV come from the germline V gene (reference sequence). CDR3 residues: CASSTTGRPNEQFF. The CDR3, as DNA: TGTGCCAGCTCCACGACCGGGAGACCGAATGAGCAGTTCTTC.

The V call is TRBV29-1, the J call TRBJ2-1, with 9 bases identical to TRBD1. The V gene's germline CDR1 is SQVTM and CDR2 ANQGSEA. The CDR3 spans 12 residues. J gave up 8 bases and V 7 bases, and 6 bases lay outside the gene matches. CDR3: CSAGTGRDEQFF. CDR3 bases: TGCAGCGCTGGGACAGGGAGGGATGAGCAGTTCTTC.

The gene calls are TRBV28 and TRBJ2-7; TRBD2 aligns across 10 bases. Per the germline V gene, CDR1 is MDHEN and CDR2 is SYDVKM. The CDR3 length is 14 residues. With V trimmed by 6 bases and J by 0 bases, 2 bases remained unmatched. CDR3: CASRLAGSSYEQYF. CDR3 DNA sequence: TGTGCCAGCAGACTAGCGGGGAGCTCCTACGAGCAGTACTTC.

This clonotype has a single count. This sequence joins TRBV29-1 and TRBJ1-5, with D hard to call. This CDR3 contains 13 residues. V was trimmed by 4 bases and J by 3 bases, leaving 10 bases between them. Germline assignment: CDR1 SQVTM and CDR2 ANQGSEA. This CDR3 is CSVVPGDNQPQHF. CDR3 in DNA: TGCAGCGTTGTGCCCGGTGACAATCAGCCCCAGCATTTT.

The genes are TRBV12-3 or TRBV12-4 and TRBJ2-1, with 7 bases lining up with TRBD1. The V gene end was trimmed by 2 bases and the J gene end by 10 bases; junction bases not matched to a gene: 8. The CDR3 consists of 14 residues. CDR3 nucleotide sequence: TGTGCCAGCAGTTTATCGGGACAGCCCAAGGAGCAGTTCTTC. Its protein product is CASSLSGQPKEQFF.

The chain combines TRBV30 with TRBJ1-4, with TRBD1 matching over 10 bases. V shed 3 bases, J shed 8 bases, and the junction held 6 bases outside the gene matches. The germline CDR1 and CDR2 sequences are GTSNPN and SVGIG (reference sequence). CDR3 length: 14 amino acids. The CDR3: CAWRAGQGQEKLFF. As DNA, the CDR3 is TGTGCCTGGAGGGCGGGACAGGGGCAGGAAAAACTGTTTTTT.

The chain joins TRBV27 to TRBJ2-1; D may be TRBD1 (6 bases). V was shortened by 6 bases and J by 7 bases, with 10 bases between the two germline ends. Germline V gene data show CDR1 as MNHEY and CDR2 as SMNVEV (reference sequence). This CDR3 has 12 residues. The CDR3 DNA follows: TGTGCCAGCAGACGAACAGGGAATGAGCAGTTCTTC. Amino acid sequence: CASRRTGNEQFF.

The chain joins TRBV12-5 to TRBJ1-1; D might be TRBD1 (6 bases). V was trimmed by 7 bases and J by 0 bases, leaving 12 bases between them. CDR3 length: 14 residues. CDR1 is LGHNT, CDR2 FRNRAP, per germline. As DNA, the CDR3 is TGTGCTAGTGCCAACAGGGAGATGAACACTGAAGCTTTCTTT. It encodes CASANREMNTEAFF.

J is TRBJ1-1 and V is TRBV29-1; a weak D match, TRBD1 (5 bases). V was trimmed by 7 bases and J by 5 bases, leaving 14 bases between them. The CDR3 has 12 residues. Germline V gene sequence: CDR1 SQVTM, CDR2 ANQGSEA. The CDR3 bases are TGCAGCGCTGTCAGGGAGGGGACTGAAGCTTTCTTT. It codes for CSAVREGTEAFF.

The chain carries TRBV29-1 and TRBJ2-6; weak D call: TRBD1 (6 bases). CDR1 and CDR2 (germline): SQVTM, ANQGSEA. The V gene lost 6 bases and the J gene lost 4 bases, with 19 bases spanning the gap. The CDR3 has 16 residues. The CDR3 is CSVRGLQGSGANVLTF. In DNA form, the CDR3 reads TGCAGCGTCCGCGGCCTACAGGGATCCGGGGCCAACGTCCTGACTTTC.